The sequence of this T cell receptor beta chain was determined in a study of blood T cell repertoires in COVID-19. Overall study context: Acute-phase and convalescent COVID-19 samples originated in the United States, Italy and Spain. PBMCs, B-cell-depleted T cells, or T cells were the source of the cDNA or gDNA that made up the material.

The germline V gene has CDR1 LGHDT and CDR2 YNNKEL (reference sequence). The ends were cut back, 1 base at V and 5 bases at J, with 18 bases in the middle. The CDR3 loop spans 17 amino acids. This clone came up once. Profiled with immunoSEQ multiplex PCR; TCRdb holds only in-frame clones, not every one. The table includes over 200,000 clones, approximately 90% detected once. The sequenced sample was PBMCs or T cells enriched from blood (not recorded which). The chain uses TRBV3-1 (or the pseudogene TRBV3-2) and TRBJ2-1; D is perhaps TRBD2 (6 bases). The receptor comes from a man aged 30-40 years who had recovered from COVID-19. This CDR3 is CASSQGKVEGIHNEQFF. CDR3 bases: TGTGCCAGCAGCCAAGGGAAGGTGGAGGGGATACACAATGAGCAGTTCTTC.